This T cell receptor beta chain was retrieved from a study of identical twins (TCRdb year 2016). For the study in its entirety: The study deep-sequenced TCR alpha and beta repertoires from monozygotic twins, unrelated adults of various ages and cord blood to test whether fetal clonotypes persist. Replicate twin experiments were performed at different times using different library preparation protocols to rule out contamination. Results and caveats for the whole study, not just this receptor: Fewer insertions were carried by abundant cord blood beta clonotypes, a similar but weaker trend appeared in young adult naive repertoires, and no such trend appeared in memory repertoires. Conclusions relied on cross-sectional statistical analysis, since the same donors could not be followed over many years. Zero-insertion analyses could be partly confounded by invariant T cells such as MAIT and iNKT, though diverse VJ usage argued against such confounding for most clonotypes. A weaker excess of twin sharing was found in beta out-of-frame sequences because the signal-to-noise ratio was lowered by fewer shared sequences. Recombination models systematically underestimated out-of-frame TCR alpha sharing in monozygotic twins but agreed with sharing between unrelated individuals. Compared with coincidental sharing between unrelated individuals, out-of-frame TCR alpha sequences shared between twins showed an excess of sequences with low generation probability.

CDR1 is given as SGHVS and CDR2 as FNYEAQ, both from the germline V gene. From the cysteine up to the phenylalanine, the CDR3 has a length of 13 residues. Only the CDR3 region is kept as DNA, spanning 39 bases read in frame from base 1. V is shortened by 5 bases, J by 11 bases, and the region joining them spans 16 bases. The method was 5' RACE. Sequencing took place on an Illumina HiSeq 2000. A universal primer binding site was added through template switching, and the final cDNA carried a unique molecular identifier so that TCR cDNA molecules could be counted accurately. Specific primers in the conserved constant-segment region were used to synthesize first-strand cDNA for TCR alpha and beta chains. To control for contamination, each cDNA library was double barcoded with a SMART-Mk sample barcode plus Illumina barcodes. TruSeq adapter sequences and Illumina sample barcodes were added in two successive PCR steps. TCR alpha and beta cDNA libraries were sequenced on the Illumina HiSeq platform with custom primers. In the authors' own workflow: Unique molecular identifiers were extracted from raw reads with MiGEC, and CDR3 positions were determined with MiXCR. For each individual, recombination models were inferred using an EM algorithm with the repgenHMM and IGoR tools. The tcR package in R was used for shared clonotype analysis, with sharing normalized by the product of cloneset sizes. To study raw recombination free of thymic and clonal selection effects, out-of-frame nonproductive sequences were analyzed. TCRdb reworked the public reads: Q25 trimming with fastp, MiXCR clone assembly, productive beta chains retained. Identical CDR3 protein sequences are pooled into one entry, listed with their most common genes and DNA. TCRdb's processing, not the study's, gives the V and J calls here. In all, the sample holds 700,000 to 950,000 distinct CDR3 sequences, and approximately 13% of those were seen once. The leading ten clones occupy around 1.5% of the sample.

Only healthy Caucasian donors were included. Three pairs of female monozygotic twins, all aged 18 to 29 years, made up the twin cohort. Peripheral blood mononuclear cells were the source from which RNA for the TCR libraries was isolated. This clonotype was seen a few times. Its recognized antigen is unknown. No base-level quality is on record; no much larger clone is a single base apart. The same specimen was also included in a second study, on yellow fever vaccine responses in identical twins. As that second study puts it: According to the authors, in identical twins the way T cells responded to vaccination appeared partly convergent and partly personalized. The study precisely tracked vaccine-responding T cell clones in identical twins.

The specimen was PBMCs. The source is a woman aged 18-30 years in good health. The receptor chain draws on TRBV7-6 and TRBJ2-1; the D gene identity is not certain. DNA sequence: TGTGCCAGCAGCCCCGCCGGTGTGGTCAAGCAGTTCTTC. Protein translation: CASSPAGVVKQFF.